These 26 T cell receptor beta chains share one sample of origin, sequenced in a study of T-cell memory formation after mild COVID-19. TCRdb ran MiXCR on the 5' RACE reads and lists one entry per CDR3 protein. The sample lists under 550,000 distinct CDR3 sequences; roughly 17% were seen once. The sequenced sample consisted of PBMCs or a T cell subset sorted from them (not recorded which). The source is a man younger than 35 who had mild COVID-19 (a few samples of this study predate the infection). Cell type and time point are not known.

This clonotype was found a few times. The V gene is TRBV7-9, the J gene TRBJ2-1; 11 nucleotides agree with TRBD2. With V trimmed by 2 bases and J by 0 bases, 9 bases remained unmatched. The CDR3 extends over 19 amino acids. Per the germline V gene, CDR1 is SEHNR and CDR2 is FQNEAQ (reference sequence). CDR3 coding DNA: TGTGCCAGCAGCTTACGGAGCAGACTAGCGGGGTACTCCTACAATGAGCAGTTCTTC. Its protein product is CASSLRSRLAGYSYNEQFF.

This clonotype was observed a handful of times. The chain recombines TRBV27 with TRBJ1-5; no definite D call. With 0 bases removed from V and 5 bases from J, the gap between germline ends came to 8 bases. Germline lookup yields CDR1 MNHEY and CDR2 SMNVEV (reference sequence). The CDR3 has 14 amino acids. CDR3 nucleotide sequence: TGTGCCAGCAGTTTATCTAACATCTATCAGCCCCAGCATTTT. It is translated as CASSLSNIYQPQHF.

This clonotype came up a few times. This chain connects TRBV7-8 to TRBJ1-3, with a possible D match to TRBD1 (5 bases). The CDR3 covers 15 residues. Per germline, CDR1 SGHVS and CDR2 FQNEAQ. Between the trimmed V and J ends, which lost 3 bases and 0 bases, there was a span of 9 bases. CDR3: CASSFDSLSGNTIYF. CDR3 bases: TGTGCCAGCAGCTTCGACAGCCTCTCTGGAAACACCATATATTTT.

This clonotype has only a few counts. The chain links TRBV20-1 to TRBJ1-1; perhaps TRBD1 as D (5 bases). The length of the CDR3 is 13 residues. V was clipped by 6 bases and J by 6 bases, with 17 bases between them. The germline CDR1 and CDR2 sequences are DFQATT and SNEGSKA (reference sequence). The CDR3 bases are TGCAGTGCCACCTCCAGGGTAGGGGCTGAAGCTTTCTTT. Its protein product is CSATSRVGAEAFF.

The CDR3 nucleotides read TGTGCCAGCAGTTTTCTGGGTGATAGCAATCAGCCCCAGCATTTT. It codes for CASSFLGDSNQPQHF. The genes are TRBV28 and TRBJ1-5; D uncertain. The CDR3 spans 15 residues. Germline V gives CDR1 MDHEN, CDR2 SYDVKM. V was shortened by 3 bases and J by 0 bases, with 9 bases between the two germline ends.

This clonotype was seen only a few times. The chain has TRBV20-1 and TRBJ2-7; the match to TRBD1 covers 11 bases. The ends lost 4 bases at V and 1 base at J; junction bases unmatched: 6. The germline V gene has CDR1 DFQATT and CDR2 SNEGSKA (reference sequence). The CDR3 consists of 15 residues. In DNA, the CDR3 is TGCAGTGCTATCGCCGGGACAGGGGGGTCCTACGAGCAGTACGTC. This codes for CSAIAGTGGSYEQYV.

The J gene is TRBJ2-3, the V gene TRBV4-1, with 9 positions matching TRBD2. CDR3 length: 16 residues. The V gene's germline CDR1 is MGHRA and CDR2 YSYEKL. The ends lost 2 bases at V and 1 base at J; junction bases unmatched: 4. CDR3 sequence: CASSQRASGGTDTQYF. CDR3 bases: TGCGCCAGCAGCCAACGGGCTAGCGGGGGCACAGATACGCAGTATTTT.

The rearrangement uses TRBV30 and TRBJ1-1; no clear D. Per the germline V gene, CDR1 is GTSNPN and CDR2 is SVGIG (reference sequence). The CDR3 spans 12 residues. Trimming cost V 8 bases and J 0 bases, with 10 bases left between them. As DNA, the CDR3 is TGTGCCGGCACCCAGTTGAACACTGAAGCTTTCTTT. It specifies CAGTQLNTEAFF.

The rearrangement links TRBV28 to TRBJ2-3, with a tentative D call TRBD2 (6 bases). In germline, CDR1 is MDHEN, CDR2 SYDVKM. The CDR3 sequence is 16 residues long. Trimming stripped 5 bases from V and 1 base from J, with 16 bases between. CDR3 loop: CASSPPLEGRTDTQYF. In nucleotides, the CDR3 is TGTGCCAGCAGTCCCCCGTTGGAGGGCCGCACAGATACGCAGTATTTT.

Only a few counts were recorded for this clonotype. This chain joins TRBV30 and TRBJ2-5, with D perhaps TRBD1 (6 bases). The CDR3 extends over 16 amino acids. V lost 4 bases and J 5 bases, leaving 23 bases between the germline ends. The germline CDR1 and CDR2 sequences are GTSNPN and SVGIG (reference sequence). CDR3 region: CAWNKGTGYGQETQYF. CDR3 nucleotides: TGTGCCTGGAATAAGGGAACAGGGTATGGACAGGAGACCCAGTACTTC.

The chain carries TRBV5-4 and TRBJ2-3, with 7 bases aligning to TRBD1. Trimming took 1 base from V and 6 from J; bases not matched to a gene: 5. This CDR3 has 14 residues. Germline V gene sequence: CDR1 SGHNT, CDR2 YYREEE (reference sequence). The CDR3 protein is CASSLPDREDTQYF. The CDR3 coding sequence is TGTGCCAGCAGCTTGCCCGACAGGGAGGATACGCAGTATTTT.

The chain couples TRBV12-3 or TRBV12-4 to TRBJ2-6, with 9 bases aligning to TRBD1. The CDR3 is 16 residues long. V was pared by 8 bases and J by 4 bases, with 9 bases of the junction left unmatched. DNA for the CDR3: TGTGCCAGCCGTCGGACAGGGGTTTTGGGGGCCAACGTCCTGACTTTC. Translated: CASRRTGVLGANVLTF.

To note about this clonotype: The junction does not match germline at one end; this may be a read error. The chain is built from TRBV10-3 and TRBJ2-2, with TRBD1 matching over 11 bases. Germline V lookup: CDR1 ENHRY, CDR2 SYGVKD. The CDR3 length is 14 residues. CDR3 region: CAISGQGATGDLFF. CDR3 DNA sequence: TGTGCCATCAGCGGACAGGGGGCAACCGGGGATCTGTTTTTT.

The chain couples TRBV19 to TRBJ2-3; TRBD2 might be the D (6 bases). The CDR3 spans 15 residues. Germline V gives CDR1 LNHDA, CDR2 SQIVND (reference sequence). V was pared by 10 bases and J by 3 bases, with 20 bases between. Here the CDR3 DNA reads TGTGCCACCTATGGGTCGACGGCGGGGACAGATACGCAGTATTTT. Its translation: CATYGSTAGTDTQYF.

In this sample, this clonotype turned up a few times. The rearrangement links TRBV12-3 or TRBV12-4 to TRBJ2-1; D is possibly TRBD2 (6 bases). V shed 11 bases and J shed 6 bases, with 20 bases lying between them. The CDR3 is made up of 14 amino acids. The CDR3 nucleotides are TGTGCCTCCCTCCCAACTTGGGACTTCAATGAGCAGTTCTTC. As protein: CASLPTWDFNEQFF.

Only a few counts were recorded for this clonotype. This sequence joins TRBV4-1 and TRBJ1-5; no reliable D call. CDR3 length: 14 amino acids. Germline V gene data show CDR1 as MGHRA and CDR2 as YSYEKL. Trimming stripped 6 bases from V and 10 bases from J, with 19 bases between. CDR3 amino acids: CASRKSRRLRPQHF. Here the CDR3 DNA reads TGCGCCAGCAGAAAGAGTAGAAGGCTTCGACCCCAGCATTTT.

This clonotype has just a few counts. The V and J genes are TRBV20-1 and TRBJ2-5; D is ambiguous. The CDR3 covers 12 residues. Germline CDR1 DFQATT, CDR2 SNEGSKA (reference sequence). V lost 3 bases, J lost 5 bases, and 10 bases lay in between. The CDR3 coding sequence is TGCAGTGCTAGCAGGTATCGGGAGACCCAGTACTTC. Amino acids: CSASRYRETQYF.

This clonotype was observed a handful of times. This sequence joins TRBV15 and TRBJ2-3, with 11 bases lining up with TRBD1. The J segment lost 6 bases and the V segment lost 6 bases, leaving 5 bases of the junction unmatched. Germline CDR1 is LNHNV and CDR2 is YYDKDF (reference sequence). The CDR3 runs 14 residues. CDR3 nucleotide sequence: TGTGCCACCAGAGGGGGACAGGGGGGCGATACGCAGTATTTT. Translating it yields CATRGGQGGDTQYF. The whole variable domain, filled in from reference TRBV15 and TRBJ2-3, reads DAMVIQNPRYQVTQFGKPVTLSCSQTLNHNVMYWYQQKSSQAPKLLFHYYDKDFNNEADTPDNFQSRRPNTSFCFLDIRSPGLGDTAMYLCATRGGQGGDTQYFGPGTRLTVL.

This clonotype was observed a few times. The J gene is TRBJ1-2, the V gene TRBV5-4; TRBD1 is a possible D gene (5 bases). Germline CDR1 and CDR2: SGHNT and YYREEE (reference sequence). Trimming cost V 6 bases and J 8 bases, with 20 bases left between them. This CDR3 comprises 14 residues. This chain's CDR3 is CASIPGAGYEGYTF. The CDR3 DNA is TGTGCCAGCATCCCCGGGGCAGGGTACGAGGGCTACACCTTC.

V usage is TRBV4-2 and J usage is TRBJ1-1, with TRBD1 identical over 7 bases. This CDR3 comprises 17 residues. Per germline, CDR1 LGHNA and CDR2 YNFKEQ. Trimming at V came to 1 base and at J to 1 base, leaving 9 bases not matched to a gene. CDR3 sequence: CASSQASVGTANTEAFF. The CDR3, as DNA: TGTGCCAGCAGCCAAGCGTCGGTGGGGACAGCGAACACTGAAGCTTTCTTT.

This chain uses TRBV5-1 with TRBJ1-2, with D uncertain. Germline-derived CDR1 and CDR2 are SGHRS and YFSETQ. The ends were cut back, 0 bases at V and 4 bases at J, with 10 bases in the middle. The CDR3 extends over 14 amino acids. In DNA, the CDR3 is TGCGCCAGCAGCTTGGACACTTTGGGCTATGGCTACACCTTC. It is translated as CASSLDTLGYGYTF.

At least ten counts were recorded for this clonotype. This chain joins TRBV7-9 and TRBJ2-2; D unclear. The CDR3 loop spans 11 amino acids. The germline CDR1 and CDR2 sequences are SEHNR and FQNEAQ (reference sequence). Trimming removed 8 bases at V and 13 bases at J, with 14 bases between. The CDR3 here is CASHPPPWLFF. The CDR3 region has the DNA TGTGCCAGCCACCCTCCCCCATGGCTGTTTTTT. Drawing the rest from reference TRBV7-9 and TRBJ2-2, the complete variable domain is DTGVSQNPRHKITKRGQNVTFRCDPISEHNRLYWYRQTLGQGPEFLTYFQNEAQLEKSRLLSDRFSAERPKGSFSTLEIQRTEQGDSAMYLCASHPPPWLFFGEGSRLTVL.

Notes on this clonotype: This may be a read error, as it is one base from a much larger clone. The chain links TRBV12-3 or TRBV12-4 to TRBJ2-7; 9 bases align to TRBD1. The CDR3 has 13 amino acids. Here the CDR3 reads CSSRYRGRAEQYF. The CDR3, as DNA: TGTTCCAGCCGTTACAGGGGGCGTGCCGAGCAGTACTTC.

This sequence joins TRBV5-6 and TRBJ1-5; the D gene is possibly TRBD1 (6 bases). CDR3 length: 13 residues. In germline, CDR1 is SGHDT, CDR2 YYEEEE. Deletions cut 4 bases from V and 7 bases from J, with 12 bases between. The CDR3 DNA sequence: TGTGCCAGCAGCCTGGGGGGCGAACAGCCCCAGCATTTT. Protein product: CASSLGGEQPQHF.

The V gene is TRBV9, the J gene TRBJ2-1, with D perhaps TRBD1 (6 bases). Trimming shortened V by 4 bases and J by 3 bases, and 11 bases separated the two germline ends. CDR3 length: 14 residues. CDR1 is SGDLS and CDR2 is YYNGEE in the germline V gene. In DNA, the CDR3 is TGTGCCAGCAGCATCCGGGACAACTACAATGAGCAGTTCTTC. Translated: CASSIRDNYNEQFF.

This clonotype was picked up a small number of times. The rearrangement uses TRBV7-2 and TRBJ2-1; no definite D call. The germline gives CDR1 SGHTA, CDR2 FQGNSA. The CDR3 runs 14 residues. V dropped 4 bases and J dropped 0 bases, with 7 bases sitting between them. The chain's CDR3 is CASSSDSSYNEQFF. Here the CDR3 DNA reads TGTGCCAGCAGCTCAGACTCCTCCTACAATGAGCAGTTCTTC.